The 7 T cell receptor beta chains below were found in one sample sequenced in a study of tumor and adjacent non-tumor tissue in lung cancer. The template was RNA from unsorted bulk tissue. This non-tumor lung sample came from over 3 cm beyond the tumor edge. The library came from three nested PCR rounds adapted from ARM-PCR protocols. One entry per CDR3 protein, called by TCRdb with MiXCR from the multiplex PCR reads. The profile shows some 95,000 distinct CDR3 sequences, approximately 80% of them singletons. Sequencing was carried out using distant non-tumor lung tissue. These receptors originate from a man between 60 and 75 years old with small cell lung cancer.

Concerning this clonotype: At one of its ends the junction is not consistent with the germline gene, which may arise from a read error. V is TRBV30 and J is TRBJ2-2; the D gene is possibly TRBD2 (5 bases). The CDR3 contains 13 residues. From germline, CDR1 is GTSNPN and CDR2 SVGIG (reference sequence). CDR3 protein: CAWNTGFDGEQFF. CDR3 DNA: TGTGCCTGGAACACGGGGTTCGACGGAGAGCAGTTTTTT. The full variable domain, with the rest looked up from reference TRBV30 and TRBJ2-2, is SQTIHQWPATLVQPVGSPLSLECTVEGTSNPNLYWYRQAAGRGLQLLFYSVGIGQISSEVPQNLSASRPQDRQFILSSKKLLLSDSGFYLCAWNTGFDGEQFFGEGSRLTVL.

As concerns this clonotype: Sequence at one end of the junction differs from germline and may be a read error. The chain carries TRBV12-3 or TRBV12-4 and TRBJ2-1; 8 bases fit TRBD2. This CDR3 is built from 14 residues. The CDR3 DNA reads as TGTGCCACCAGTTTGAGCGGGAGCGGTAATGAGCAATTCTTC. Translation: CATSLSGSGNEQFF.

This clonotype was picked up one time. The chain has TRBV6-2 or TRBV6-3 and TRBJ2-7; D unresolved. Germline V lookup: CDR1 MNHEY, CDR2 SVGEGT. The CDR3 covers 14 residues. CDR3 coding DNA: TGTGTCAGCAGTTCCCCTGAAGGGATCTACGAGCAATACGTC. Amino acid sequence: CVSSSPEGIYEQYV.

This clonotype was detected a few times. Possible read error: a much larger clone is one base away. The chain joins TRBV28 to TRBJ2-1; D is perhaps TRBD2 (5 bases). This CDR3 comprises 14 residues. Germline loops: CDR1 MDHEN, CDR2 SYDVKM. The CDR3 here is CVSRPPGKNNEQFF. The DNA of the CDR3 is TGTGTCAGCAGGCCTCCCGGGAAGAACAATGAGCAGTTCTTC.

The chain has TRBV13 and TRBJ1-6; D ambiguous. The germline V gene has CDR1 PRHDT and CDR2 FYEKMQ (reference sequence). The ends were cut back, 7 bases at V and 7 bases at J, with 23 bases in the middle. This CDR3 region has 17 residues. DNA for the CDR3: TGTGCCAGCAACCAAAACGACGGAAGCTCATACAATTCACCCCTCCACTTT. This sequence encodes CASNQNDGSSYNSPLHF. Using reference TRBV13 and TRBJ1-6 for the parts outside the CDR3, the full variable domain is AAGVIQSPRHLIKEKRETATLKCYPIPRHDTVYWYQQGPGQDPQFLISFYEKMQSDKGSIPDRFSAQQFSDYHSELNMSSLELGDSALYFCASNQNDGSSYNSPLHFGNGTRLTVT.

As concerns this clonotype: One end of the junction is discordant with germline, which a read error may explain. The rearrangement links TRBV12-3 or TRBV12-4 to TRBJ2-3; 8 nucleotides line up with TRBD2. The CDR3 sequence is 15 residues long. This CDR3 reads CASSLGLANTDTEYF. CDR3 nucleotide sequence: TGTGCCAGCAGTTTAGGACTAGCGAACACAGATACGGAGTATTTT.

Remarks on this clonotype: Mismatch with germline at one junction end may stem from a read error. The chain carries TRBV9 and TRBJ1-1, with 7 nucleotides matching TRBD1. The CDR3 totals 13 residues. In germline, CDR1 is SGDLS, CDR2 YYNGEE. CDR3 in DNA: TGTGCCAGCAGCCCGCAGGGGGGGACTGTAGCTTTCTTT. The encoded protein is CASSPQGGTVAFF. The entire variable domain, with the rest obtained from reference TRBV9 and TRBJ1-1, is as follows: DSGVTQTPKHLITATGQRVTLRCSPRSGDLSVYWYQQSLDQGLQFLIQYYNGEERAKGNILERFSAQQFPDLHSELNLSSLELGDSALYFCASSPQGGTVAFFGQGTRLTVV.